This paragraph covers one TCR beta chain sequence. This entry is derived from a study of blood T cell repertoires in COVID-19. Across the whole study: COVID-19 samples, acute and convalescent, were from the United States, Italy and Spain.

Original analysis: Amplified reference gene primers provided the basis for estimating nucleated cell counts. TCRdb keeps only in-frame clones here, not all; method: immunoSEQ multiplex PCR. V and J calls and clone size are those listed in that table; D and trimming were worked out from the DNA. In the table there are over 100,000 clones, over 60% of which are singletons. The CDR3 loop spans 13 amino acids. Trimming took off 6 bases at V and 0 bases at J, with 6 bases between the two ends. Germline V gene lookup returns CDR1 MNHNY and CDR2 SVGAGI (reference sequence). The chain uses TRBV6-6 and TRBJ1-5; no clear D. The specimen sequenced was peripheral blood. The receptor was isolated from a woman over 75 with acute or convalescent COVID-19. Written as DNA, the CDR3 is TGTGCCAGCAGACTTAGTAGCAATCAGCCCCAGCATTTT. Its protein is CASRLSSNQPQHF.